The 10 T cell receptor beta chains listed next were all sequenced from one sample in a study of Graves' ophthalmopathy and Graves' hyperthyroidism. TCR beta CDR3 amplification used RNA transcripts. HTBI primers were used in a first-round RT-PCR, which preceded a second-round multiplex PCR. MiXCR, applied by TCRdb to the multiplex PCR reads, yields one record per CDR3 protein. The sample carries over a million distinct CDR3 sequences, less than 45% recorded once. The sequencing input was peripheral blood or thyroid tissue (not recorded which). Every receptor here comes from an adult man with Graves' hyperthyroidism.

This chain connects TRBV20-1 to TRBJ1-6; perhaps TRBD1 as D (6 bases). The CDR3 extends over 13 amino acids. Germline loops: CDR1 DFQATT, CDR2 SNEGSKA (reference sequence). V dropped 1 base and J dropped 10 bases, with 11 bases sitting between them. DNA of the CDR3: TGCAGTGCTAGAGTCTACAGGGAATCACCCCTCCACTTT. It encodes CSARVYRESPLHF.

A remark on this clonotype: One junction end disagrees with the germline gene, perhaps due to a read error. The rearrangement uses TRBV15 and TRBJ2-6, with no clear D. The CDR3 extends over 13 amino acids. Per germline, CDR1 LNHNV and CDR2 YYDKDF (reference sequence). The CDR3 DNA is TGTGCCACCAGCAGAGCAAAGTCGGGTACTGAAGCTTTC. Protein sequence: CATSRAKSGTEAF. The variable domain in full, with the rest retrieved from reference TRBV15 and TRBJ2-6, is DAMVIQNPRYQVTQFGKPVTLSCSQTLNHNVMYWYQQKSSQAPKLLFHYYDKDFNNEADTPDNFQSRRPNTSFCFLDIRSPGLGDTAMYLCATSRAKSGTEAFGAGSRLTVL.

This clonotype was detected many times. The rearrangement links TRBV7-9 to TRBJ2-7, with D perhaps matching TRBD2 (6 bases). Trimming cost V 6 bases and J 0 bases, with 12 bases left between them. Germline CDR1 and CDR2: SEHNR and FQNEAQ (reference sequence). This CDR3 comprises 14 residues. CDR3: CASSPRGSSYEQYF. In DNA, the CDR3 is TGTGCCAGCAGTCCTCGGGGGAGCTCCTACGAGCAGTACTTC.

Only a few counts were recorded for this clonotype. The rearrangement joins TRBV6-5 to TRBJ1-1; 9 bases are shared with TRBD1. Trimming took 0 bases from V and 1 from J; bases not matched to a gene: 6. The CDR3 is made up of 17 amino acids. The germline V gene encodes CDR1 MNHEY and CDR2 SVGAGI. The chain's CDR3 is CASSYSGQGKKNTEAFF. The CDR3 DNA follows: TGTGCCAGCAGTTACTCGGGACAGGGTAAGAAGAACACTGAAGCTTTCTTT.

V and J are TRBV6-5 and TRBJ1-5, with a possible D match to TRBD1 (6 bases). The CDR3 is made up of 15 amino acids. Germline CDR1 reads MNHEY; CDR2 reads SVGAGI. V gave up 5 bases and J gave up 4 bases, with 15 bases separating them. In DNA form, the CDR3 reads TGTGCCAGCAGTCACCGGGCAGGGGCGAATCAGCCCCAGCATTTT. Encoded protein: CASSHRAGANQPQHF.

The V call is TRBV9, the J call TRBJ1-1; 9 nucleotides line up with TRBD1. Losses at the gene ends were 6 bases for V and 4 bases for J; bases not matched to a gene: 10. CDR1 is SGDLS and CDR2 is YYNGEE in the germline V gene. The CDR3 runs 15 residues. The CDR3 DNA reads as TGTGCCAGCACCCCCGGGGACAGGGCGGCCACTGAAGCTTTCTTT. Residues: CASTPGDRAATEAFF.

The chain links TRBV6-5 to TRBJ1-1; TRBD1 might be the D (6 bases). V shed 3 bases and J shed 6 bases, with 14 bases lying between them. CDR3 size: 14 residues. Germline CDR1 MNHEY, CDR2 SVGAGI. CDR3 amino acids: CASSYPQGKAEAFF. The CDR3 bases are TGTGCCAGCAGTTATCCTCAGGGGAAGGCTGAAGCTTTCTTT.

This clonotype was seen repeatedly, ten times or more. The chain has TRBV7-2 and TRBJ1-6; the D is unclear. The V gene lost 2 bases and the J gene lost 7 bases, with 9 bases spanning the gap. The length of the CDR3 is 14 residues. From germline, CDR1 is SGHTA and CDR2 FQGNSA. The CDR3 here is CASSLRVRNSPLHF. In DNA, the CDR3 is TGTGCCAGCAGCTTAAGGGTTCGGAATTCACCCCTCCACTTT.

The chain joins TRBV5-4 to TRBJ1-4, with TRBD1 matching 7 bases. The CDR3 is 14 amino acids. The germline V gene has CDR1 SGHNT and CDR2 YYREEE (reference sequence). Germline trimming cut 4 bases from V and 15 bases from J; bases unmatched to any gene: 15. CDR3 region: CASSARDRGRILFF. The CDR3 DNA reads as TGTGCCAGCAGCGCCCGGGATAGGGGGCGTATTTTGTTTTTT.

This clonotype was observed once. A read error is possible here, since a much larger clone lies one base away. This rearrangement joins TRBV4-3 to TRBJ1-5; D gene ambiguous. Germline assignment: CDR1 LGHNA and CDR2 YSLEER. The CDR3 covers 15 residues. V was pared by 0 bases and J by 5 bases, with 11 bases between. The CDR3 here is CASSQDEGSDQPQHF. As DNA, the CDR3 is TGCGCCAGCAGCCAAGACGAGGGTTCCGATCAGCCCCAGCATTTT.